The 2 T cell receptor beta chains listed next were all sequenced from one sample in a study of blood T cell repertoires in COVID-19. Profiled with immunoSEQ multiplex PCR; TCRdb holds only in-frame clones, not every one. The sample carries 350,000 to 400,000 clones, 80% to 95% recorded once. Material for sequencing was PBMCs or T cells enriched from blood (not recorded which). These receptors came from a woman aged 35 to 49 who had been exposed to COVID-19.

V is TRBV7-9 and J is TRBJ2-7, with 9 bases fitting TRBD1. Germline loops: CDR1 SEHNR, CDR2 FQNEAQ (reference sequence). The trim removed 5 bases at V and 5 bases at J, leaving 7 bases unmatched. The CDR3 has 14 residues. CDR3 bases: TGTGCCAGCAGCCTCCCGGGACAGGGTAACGAGCAGTACTTC. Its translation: CASSLPGQGNEQYF.

In DNA form, the CDR3 reads TGTGCCAGCAATACCCGATCGGGACAGGGGGAGCAGTTCTTC. This gives the protein CASNTRSGQGEQFF. The V and J genes are TRBV6-5 and TRBJ2-1; 10 bases map to TRBD1. V was pared by 7 bases and J by 10 bases, with 10 bases of the junction left unmatched. Germline CDR1 reads MNHEY; CDR2 reads SVGAGI. The CDR3 sequence is 14 residues long.